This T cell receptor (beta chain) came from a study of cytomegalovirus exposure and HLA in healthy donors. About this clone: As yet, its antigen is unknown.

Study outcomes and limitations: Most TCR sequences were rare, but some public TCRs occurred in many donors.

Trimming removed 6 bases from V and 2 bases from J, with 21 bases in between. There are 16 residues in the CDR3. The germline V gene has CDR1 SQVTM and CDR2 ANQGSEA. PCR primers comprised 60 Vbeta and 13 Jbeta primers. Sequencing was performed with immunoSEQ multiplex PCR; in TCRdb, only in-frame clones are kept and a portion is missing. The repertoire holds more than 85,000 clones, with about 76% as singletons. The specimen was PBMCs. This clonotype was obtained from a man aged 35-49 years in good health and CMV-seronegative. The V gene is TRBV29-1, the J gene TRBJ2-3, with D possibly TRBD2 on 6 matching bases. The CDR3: CSVDLRLADPTDTQYF. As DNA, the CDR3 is TGCAGCGTGGATCTTCGCTTAGCGGACCCCACAGATACGCAGTATTTT.